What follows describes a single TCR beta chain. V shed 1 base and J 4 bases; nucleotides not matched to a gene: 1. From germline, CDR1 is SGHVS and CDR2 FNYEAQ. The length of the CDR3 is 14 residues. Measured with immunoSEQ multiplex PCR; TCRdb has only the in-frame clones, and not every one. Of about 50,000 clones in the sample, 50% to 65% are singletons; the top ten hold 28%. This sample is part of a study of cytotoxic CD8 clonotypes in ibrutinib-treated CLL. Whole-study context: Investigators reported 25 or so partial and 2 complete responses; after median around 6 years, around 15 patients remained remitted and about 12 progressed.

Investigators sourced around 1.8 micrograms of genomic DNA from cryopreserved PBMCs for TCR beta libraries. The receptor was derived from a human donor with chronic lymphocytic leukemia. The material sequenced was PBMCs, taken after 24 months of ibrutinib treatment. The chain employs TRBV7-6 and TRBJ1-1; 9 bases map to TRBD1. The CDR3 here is CASSLEGQGTEAFF. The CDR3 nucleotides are TGTGCCAGCAGCTTAGAGGGACAGGGCACTGAAGCTTTCTTT.